This TCR beta chain originates from a study of blood T cell repertoires in COVID-19. Overall study context: Sources were T cells, B-cell-depleted T cells, or PBMCs; the material itself was cDNA or gDNA.

Participants, about 18 to 90 years old, spanned around 25 US areas. The CDR3 runs to 12 residues. The germline V gene encodes CDR1 SGHRS and CDR2 YFSETQ. The assay was immunoSEQ multiplex PCR, and TCRdb's table has in-frame clones only and misses some. Here the sample spans approximately 250,000 clones, roughly 90% being singletons. In the case of this clone: Its ends do not fully match the called genes, so a read error is possible.

The V call is TRBV5-1, the J call TRBJ2-5; the D gene is possibly TRBD2 (5 bases). The clonotype originates from a man in his forties or fifties who had been exposed to COVID-19. Sequencing was done on a sample of PBMCs or T cells enriched from blood (not recorded which). As DNA, the CDR3 is TGCGCCAGCAGATCCTCCGGACTGGACGCGAACTTC. It specifies CASRSSGLDANF.